The rows below give T cell receptor beta chains drawn from one sample of a study of blood T cell repertoires in COVID-19. The data were produced by immunoSEQ multiplex PCR, yet TCRdb's version contains in-frame clones alone and is incomplete. Among under 350,000 clones, under 90% were seen once, and the ten largest hold around 4%. The sequenced material came from PBMCs or T cells enriched from blood (not recorded which). These receptor sequences come from a man aged 25 to 40 who had recovered from COVID-19. Each CDR3 is given with its conserved first and last residue. A D gene is named only where the DNA matches it firmly.

j_gene	d_gene	v_gene	CDR3aa
TRBJ2-7	TRBD2	TRBV19	CASSLLAGGPDEQYF
TRBJ1-1	NA	TRBV30	CAWSVTGYTEAFF
TRBJ2-3	TRBD1	TRBV30	CAWDRGNTDTQYF
TRBJ2-1	NA	TRBV19	CASSRMGGYNEQFF
TRBJ2-5	TRBD1	TRBV12-5	CASGRGQGETQYF
TRBJ1-4	TRBD1	TRBV6-5	CASSLDRSTNEKLFF
TRBJ1-4	TRBD1	TRBV12-3/TRBV12-4	CASSQQGREKLFF
TRBJ2-7	TRBD2	TRBV29-1	CSVDLVRSGRGGLLSYEQYF
TRBJ1-2	NA	TRBV30	CAWSVLRVEDYGYTF
TRBJ1-3	NA	TRBV28	CASTPRGGSSGNTIYF
TRBJ1-5	NA	TRBV5-8	CASTPRGGSNQPQHF
TRBJ2-7	NA	TRBV28	CASSLSDRLYEQYF
TRBJ2-5	NA	TRBV11-3	CASSPRGSRETQYF
TRBJ2-7	NA	TRBV10-3	CAISDLGTGVYEQYF
TRBJ2-3	TRBD2	TRBV2	CASSELLASTDTQYF
TRBJ2-2	TRBD2	TRBV27	CASREGTIRGGELFF
TRBJ2-7	TRBD2	TRBV7-2	CASSRSGAGGSYEQYF
TRBJ2-5	NA	TRBV7-9	CASSFHNQGETQYF